This TCR beta chain originates from a study of T cells in localized non-small cell lung cancer. Study-level results: In uninvolved adjacent lung, T cell clonality reached its highest value, exceeding tumor. In adjacent lung appeared a median approximately 61 of the top 100 tumor clones. Higher blood T cell density tracked longer overall survival.

Germline CDR1 is SQVTM and CDR2 is ANQGSEA. J gave up 4 bases and V 5 bases, and 15 bases lay outside the gene matches. This CDR3 region has 18 residues. Clones were read by immunoSEQ multiplex PCR, and TCRdb kept only the in-frame ones, dropping some. This table has more than 30,000 clones, approximately 91% appearing once. This clone was seen once. Its antigen is not identified. The sample in question was peripheral blood mononuclear cells, obtained before any cancer treatment. The clonotype originates from a woman aged 35 to 70 with stage III lung adenocarcinoma. The chain combines TRBV29-1 with TRBJ2-3, with 13 positions matching TRBD2. This chain's CDR3 is CSVYGTSGTRQGADTQYF. CDR3 nucleotides: TGCAGCGTTTACGGGACTAGCGGGACCCGGCAGGGAGCAGATACGCAGTATTTT.